This entry lists 27 T cell receptor beta chains sequenced from one sample in a study of blood T cell repertoires in COVID-19. Clones were read by immunoSEQ multiplex PCR, and TCRdb kept only the in-frame ones, dropping some. The profile shows about 61,000 clones, around 77% of them singletons. The sequenced sample consisted of peripheral blood. The receptors stem from an older man with active or convalescent COVID-19.

This clone was seen a handful of times. This rearrangement joins TRBV15 to TRBJ1-4; 10 bases fit TRBD1. Germline CDR1 reads LNHNV; CDR2 reads YYDKDF (reference sequence). This CDR3 region has 17 residues. The V gene end was trimmed by 0 bases and the J gene end by 8 bases; junction bases not matched to a gene: 9. For the CDR3, the DNA is TGTGCCACCAGCAGAGATAAGGGGACAGGGGCGTGGGAAAAACTGTTTTTT. This translates into CATSRDKGTGAWEKLFF.

This clone was detected only a few times. The chain combines TRBV7-2 with TRBJ1-5; D is uncertain. Germline loops: CDR1 SGHTA, CDR2 FQGNSA. The length of the CDR3 is 15 residues. Deletions cut 1 base from V and 5 bases from J, with 12 bases between. The CDR3 here is CASSLGAGSDQPQHF. The CDR3 region has the DNA TGTGCCAGCAGCTTAGGGGCGGGGTCCGATCAGCCCCAGCATTTT.

The chain employs TRBV7-2 and TRBJ2-7, with D possibly being TRBD1 (5 bases). The CDR3 totals 14 residues. V was pared by 1 base and J by 7 bases, with 14 bases between. CDR1 and CDR2 from the germline V gene are SGHTA and FQGNSA. For the CDR3, the DNA is TGTGCCAGCAGCTTAGGGCCAGGGTCGGAAGAGCAGTACTTC. This sequence encodes CASSLGPGSEEQYF.

The V gene is TRBV11-2, the J gene TRBJ2-1, with 12 positions matching TRBD2. The trim removed 1 base at V and 9 bases at J, leaving 4 bases unmatched. The CDR3 has 15 residues. Germline V gene lookup returns CDR1 SGHAT and CDR2 FQNNGV. CDR3 residues: CASSLGTSGIGEQFF. The CDR3 DNA sequence: TGTGCCAGCAGCTTAGGGACTAGCGGGATTGGTGAGCAGTTCTTC.

The rearrangement links TRBV6-1 to TRBJ1-2, with D unclear. Germline CDR1 MNHNS, CDR2 SASEGT. V lost 4 bases and J 2 bases, leaving 11 bases between the germline ends. This CDR3 spans 14 amino acids. The CDR3 nucleotides read TGTGCCAGCAGTGTGGGCAGTGTGAACTATGGCTACACCTTC. Protein sequence: CASSVGSVNYGYTF.

The rearrangement joins TRBV7-6 to TRBJ2-1, with 7 bases matching TRBD2. V gave up 5 bases and J gave up 0 bases; unmatched junction bases: 13. The CDR3 runs to 18 residues. CDR1 and CDR2 (germline): SGHVS, FNYEAQ. CDR3: CASSKGAGAMSSYNEQFF. The CDR3 DNA sequence: TGTGCCAGCAGCAAAGGGGCGGGAGCCATGAGCTCCTACAATGAGCAGTTCTTC.

This clone was observed once. The chain is built from TRBV5-1 and TRBJ2-3, with 9 positions matching TRBD2. CDR1 is SGHRS and CDR2 is YFSETQ in the germline V gene. J lost 2 bases, V lost 3 bases, and 4 bases had no gene match. The CDR3 totals 15 residues. The CDR3 protein is CASSSASGDTDTQYF. DNA of the CDR3: TGCGCCAGCAGCTCGGCTAGCGGGGACACAGATACGCAGTATTTT.

This clone turned up a few times. This chain joins TRBV7-8 and TRBJ2-2, with D unclear. This CDR3 contains 16 residues. CDR1 and CDR2 (germline): SGHVS, FQNEAQ. Trimming pared 5 bases from V and 1 base from J, leaving 14 bases between. CDR3 region: CASSPPLRLNTGELFF. The CDR3 DNA follows: TGTGCCAGCAGCCCCCCCCTGAGGCTGAACACCGGGGAGCTGTTTTTT.

The gene calls are TRBV28 and TRBJ2-1, with TRBD2 matching 7 bases. From germline, CDR1 is MDHEN and CDR2 SYDVKM. This CDR3 is 16 amino acids long. V was pared by 5 bases and J by 2 bases, with 9 bases of the junction left unmatched. The CDR3 DNA reads TGTGCCAGCAGTCCCGCTAGCGGAGACCCCTACAATGAGCAGTTCTTC. As protein: CASSPASGDPYNEQFF.

This chain uses TRBV29-1 with TRBJ1-1, with 8 bases fitting TRBD1. This CDR3 is 13 amino acids long. V trimming: 7 bases; J trimming: 4 bases; junction bases outside the gene matches: 8. Germline assignment: CDR1 SQVTM and CDR2 ANQGSEA. CDR3 sequence: CSARQGIGTEAFF. CDR3 DNA: TGCAGCGCACGACAGGGGATAGGCACTGAAGCTTTCTTT.

V gene TRBV5-1 combines with J gene TRBJ1-2, with TRBD1 identical over 9 bases. The germline V gene has CDR1 SGHRS and CDR2 YFSETQ. V trimming: 4 bases; J trimming: 7 bases; junction bases outside the gene matches: 11. The CDR3 contains 15 residues. CDR3 loop: CASSPGTGLQSGYTF. CDR3 in DNA: TGCGCCAGCAGCCCCGGGACAGGGTTGCAGTCTGGCTACACCTTC.

The chain has TRBV5-1 and TRBJ1-2, with D tentatively TRBD1 (5 bases). The germline V gene encodes CDR1 SGHRS and CDR2 YFSETQ. V lost 4 bases and J lost 3, with 19 bases in between. There are 16 residues in the CDR3. CDR3 amino acids: CASSPTVPTHYYGYTF. CDR3 bases: TGCGCCAGCAGCCCGACAGTTCCAACCCATTACTATGGCTACACCTTC.

The J gene is TRBJ2-1, the V gene TRBV7-8, with 12 bases identical to TRBD1. The germline gives CDR1 SGHVS, CDR2 FQNEAQ. Losses at the gene ends were 1 base for V and 7 bases for J; bases not matched to a gene: 2. There are 15 residues in the CDR3. This chain's CDR3 is CASSLGGQGANEQFF. CDR3 sequence (DNA): TGTGCCAGCAGCTTAGGGGGACAGGGGGCAAATGAGCAGTTCTTC.

CDR3 coding DNA: TGTGCCAGCAGCTTAGCGACTAGCGGGAGGTTGGGAACCTACGAGCAGTACTTC. This translates into CASSLATSGRLGTYEQYF. The genes are TRBV7-9 and TRBJ2-7; 13 nucleotides line up with TRBD2. Germline V gene sequence: CDR1 SEHNR, CDR2 FQNEAQ (reference sequence). This CDR3 is built from 18 residues. The trim removed 0 bases at V and 2 bases at J, leaving 7 bases unmatched.

The chain carries TRBV11-2 and TRBJ2-5, with D hard to call. Germline CDR1 and CDR2: SGHAT and FQNNGV. The CDR3 is 13 amino acids. V lost 1 base to trimming and J lost 5 bases, with 8 bases between them. The CDR3 coding sequence is TGTGCCAGCAGCTTAGGGCCCCTGGAGACCCAGTACTTC. This sequence encodes CASSLGPLETQYF.

The chain links TRBV29-1 to TRBJ2-3, with 13 positions matching TRBD2. V trimming: 0 bases; J trimming: 3 bases; junction bases outside the gene matches: 3. CDR1 and CDR2 from the germline V gene are SQVTM and ANQGSEA. This CDR3 region has 16 residues. This CDR3 is CSVEDRLAGGTDTQYF. The CDR3 DNA reads as TGCAGCGTTGAAGATCGACTAGCGGGAGGAACAGATACGCAGTATTTT.

This rearrangement joins TRBV7-9 to TRBJ1-1; TRBD1 matches at 8 bases. The CDR3 sequence is 14 residues long. J lost 4 bases, V lost 3 bases, and 4 bases had no gene match. Germline-derived CDR1 and CDR2 are SEHNR and FQNEAQ (reference sequence). The chain's CDR3 is CASSFQGAGTEAFF. For the CDR3, the DNA is TGTGCCAGCAGCTTCCAGGGGGCCGGCACTGAAGCTTTCTTT.

The chain carries TRBV27 and TRBJ2-7, with 8 bases matching TRBD1. The junction had 4 bases not matched to a gene; V was cut back by 3 bases and J by 3 bases. The CDR3 covers 14 residues. In germline, CDR1 is MNHEY, CDR2 SMNVEV (reference sequence). In nucleotides, the CDR3 is TGTGCCAGCAGTTTTTGGGACAGGAGCTACGAGCAGTACTTC. Protein sequence: CASSFWDRSYEQYF.

The V call is TRBV5-1, the J call TRBJ2-5; TRBD2 agrees at 7 bases. This CDR3 has 16 residues. Unmatched junction bases numbered 7, after V lost 0 bases and J lost 2 bases. Per the germline V gene, CDR1 is SGHRS and CDR2 is YFSETQ. CDR3 DNA sequence: TGCGCCAGCAGCTTGGCCGGGACGGGGGGACAAGAGACCCAGTACTTC. Protein: CASSLAGTGGQETQYF.

The J gene is TRBJ1-2, the V gene TRBV7-9; the match to TRBD1 covers 9 bases. The germline V gene has CDR1 SEHNR and CDR2 FQNEAQ (reference sequence). The CDR3 is 15 residues long. J lost 4 bases, V lost 1 base, and 4 bases had no gene match. The CDR3 sequence is CASSLDWTGVYGYTF. CDR3 DNA: TGTGCCAGCAGCTTAGACTGGACAGGGGTCTATGGCTACACCTTC. Looking up the rest from reference TRBV7-9 and TRBJ1-2 gives the full variable domain: DTGVSQNPRHKITKRGQNVTFRCDPISEHNRLYWYRQTLGQGPEFLTYFQNEAQLEKSRLLSDRFSAERPKGSFSTLEIQRTEQGDSAMYLCASSLDWTGVYGYTFGSGTRLTVV.

About this clone: At one boundary the junction diverges from the germline segment, which might be a read error. The gene calls are TRBV7-7 and TRBJ2-7, with TRBD2 matching over 8 bases. The CDR3 has 17 residues. The germline V gene encodes CDR1 SSHAT and CDR2 FNYEAQ (reference sequence). CDR3 sequence (DNA): TGTGCTAGCAGCTTGGAACCAACGGCGGGGGGCCAGGACGAGCAGTACTTC. Translating it yields CASSLEPTAGGQDEQYF.

The J gene is TRBJ1-5, the V gene TRBV19; D is unresolved. CDR3 size: 12 residues. Per the germline V gene, CDR1 is LNHDA and CDR2 is SQIVND (reference sequence). Trimming left V 8 bases short and J 3 bases short, with 8 bases between. CDR3 residues: CASAGLNQPQHF. The CDR3 DNA is TGTGCCAGTGCTGGACTCAATCAGCCCCAGCATTTT.

The chain combines TRBV4-3 with TRBJ2-7, with 9 nucleotides matching TRBD1. The CDR3 extends over 13 amino acids. Germline V gene lookup returns CDR1 LGHNA and CDR2 YSLEER. Trimming cost V 4 bases and J 13 bases; bases outside gene matches: 11. The CDR3, as DNA: TGCGCCAGCAGCCGAACGACAGGGGGACGGATATACTTC. Its protein is CASSRTTGGRIYF.

The chain joins TRBV28 to TRBJ1-2; D gene ambiguous. Trimming took 6 bases from V and 8 from J, leaving 19 bases between them. CDR3 length: 14 amino acids. From germline, CDR1 is MDHEN and CDR2 SYDVKM. The CDR3 spells CASRKTGNYGGYTF. The CDR3 coding sequence is TGTGCCAGCAGGAAAACCGGGAACTATGGCGGCTACACCTTC.

The rearrangement joins TRBV7-2 to TRBJ2-4; TRBD2 matches 8 bases. CDR3 length: 16 amino acids. Unmatched junction bases numbered 8, after V lost 4 bases and J lost 3 bases. Germline loops: CDR1 SGHTA, CDR2 FQGNSA. CDR3 in amino acids: CASSYPSGGGKNIQYF. CDR3 coding DNA: TGTGCCAGCAGCTACCCCTCCGGGGGGGGCAAAAACATTCAGTACTTC.

The chain links TRBV7-2 to TRBJ2-6; perhaps TRBD1 as D (6 bases). V lost 5 bases and J lost 4, with 12 bases in between. Per germline, CDR1 SGHTA and CDR2 FQGNSA. There are 15 residues in the CDR3. In nucleotides, the CDR3 is TGTGCCAGCAGCCATGGGGGCTCCGGGGCCAACGTCCTGACTTTC. Translating it yields CASSHGGSGANVLTF.

The V and J genes are TRBV2 and TRBJ2-3; 8 nucleotides agree with TRBD2. Germline loops: CDR1 SNHLY, CDR2 FYNNEI. V lost 0 bases, J lost 2 bases, and 16 bases stayed unmatched. The CDR3 loop spans 20 amino acids. DNA for the CDR3: TGTGCCAGCAGTGAAGCCCCGACCTACTGGCGGGGGGATACCACAGATACGCAGTATTTT. Its protein is CASSEAPTYWRGDTTDTQYF.